Below, 12 T cell receptor beta chains from the same sample are listed, as sequenced in a study of OX40 agonist ivuxolimab in advanced cancers. Method: immunoSEQ multiplex PCR; TCRdb's copy keeps in-frame clones and lacks some. Found here are under 80,000 clones, about 85% of them singletons; the top ten hold 0.5% to 0.6%. The input for sequencing was CD4+ or CD8+ T cells sorted from blood, taken in a trial of the OX40 agonist ivuxolimab. All receptors come from an adult with an advanced solid tumor such as melanoma, head and neck, liver or kidney cancer.

The rearrangement joins TRBV28 to TRBJ1-5; possibly TRBD1 for D (6 bases). Germline values: CDR1 MDHEN, CDR2 SYDVKM. CDR3 length: 16 residues. With 5 bases removed from V and 6 bases from J, the gap between germline ends came to 20 bases. The CDR3 region has the DNA TGTGCCAGCAGTCCCGGAGGGGGAAGAGTCATTCAGCCCCAGCATTTT. This translates into CASSPGGGRVIQPQHF.

The genes are TRBV4-1 and TRBJ1-1; 8 bases map to TRBD1. Germline values: CDR1 MGHRA, CDR2 YSYEKL. The V and J ends lost 2 bases and 1 base, in that order; junction bases with no gene match: 18. This CDR3 has 20 amino acids. CDR3 protein: CASSQIPMGRGLGTNTEAFF. DNA of the CDR3: TGCGCCAGCAGCCAAATCCCGATGGGCAGGGGGCTTGGAACGAACACTGAAGCTTTCTTT.

DNA of the CDR3: TGCGCCAGCAGCTTGGAGGACCCACTCAATGAGCAGTTCTTC. Its translation is CASSLEDPLNEQFF. The chain links TRBV5-1 to TRBJ2-1; D gene uncertain. This CDR3 region has 14 residues. Between the trimmed V and J ends, which lost 0 bases and 6 bases, there was a span of 10 bases. Germline CDR1 SGHRS, CDR2 YFSETQ.

This rearrangement joins TRBV5-1 to TRBJ1-1, with TRBD1 matching 9 bases. CDR1 SGHRS and CDR2 YFSETQ come from the germline V gene. The CDR3 is 14 amino acids. The V gene end was trimmed by 2 bases and the J gene end by 5 bases; junction bases not matched to a gene: 4. The CDR3 sequence is CASSFSDRGTEAFF. CDR3 DNA: TGCGCCAGCAGCTTTTCGGACAGGGGAACTGAAGCTTTCTTT.

The J gene is TRBJ1-3, the V gene TRBV5-4; D might be TRBD1 (5 bases). The CDR3 sequence is 15 residues long. Germline V gene lookup returns CDR1 SGHNT and CDR2 YYREEE (reference sequence). Trimming removed 1 base at V and 0 bases at J, with 8 bases between. For the CDR3, the DNA is TGTGCCAGCAGCTTGAGGGGAAGCTCTGGAAACACCATATATTTT. This gives the protein CASSLRGSSGNTIYF.

The chain joins TRBV7-2 to TRBJ1-5, with D hard to call. Trimming took 5 bases from V and 10 from J, leaving 15 bases between them. Per germline, CDR1 SGHTA and CDR2 FQGNSA. The CDR3 contains 13 residues. The CDR3 here is CASSDMTASPQHF. As DNA, the CDR3 is TGTGCCAGCAGCGACATGACCGCCAGCCCCCAGCATTTT.

V and J are TRBV15 and TRBJ2-4, with 11 positions matching TRBD2. CDR3 length: 18 amino acids. Trimming at V came to 1 base and at J to 0 bases, leaving 5 bases not matched to a gene. Germline CDR1 reads LNHNV; CDR2 reads YYDKDF (reference sequence). CDR3 protein: CATSRGLAGTVAKNIQYF. The CDR3 bases are TGTGCCACCAGCAGAGGACTAGCGGGAACGGTAGCCAAAAACATTCAGTACTTC.

This sequence joins TRBV7-6 and TRBJ1-2; D ambiguous. The V gene's germline CDR1 is SGHVS and CDR2 FNYEAQ. The CDR3 has 12 amino acids. V lost 4 bases and J lost 4, with 7 bases in between. CDR3 DNA sequence: TGTGCCAGCAGCTCGGACCTCTATGGCTACACCTTC. Encoded protein: CASSSDLYGYTF.

The genes are TRBV4-1 and TRBJ2-7; 8 positions agree with TRBD2. This CDR3 spans 13 amino acids. The V and J ends lost 3 bases and 3 bases, in that order; junction bases with no gene match: 1. Per the germline V gene, CDR1 is MGHRA and CDR2 is YSYEKL. The CDR3 DNA sequence: TGCGCCAGCAGCCACCGGGAGGGCTACGAGCAGTACTTC. This sequence encodes CASSHREGYEQYF.

The rearrangement uses TRBV30 and TRBJ2-1, with D unresolved. The ends were cut back, 2 bases at V and 4 bases at J, with 15 bases in the middle. The germline CDR1 and CDR2 sequences are GTSNPN and SVGIG (reference sequence). CDR3 length: 15 amino acids. As DNA, the CDR3 is TGTGCCTGGAGTCGAGGCCCGCTATATTACAATGAGCAGTTCTTC. This codes for CAWSRGPLYYNEQFF.

The chain couples TRBV2 to TRBJ1-5, with a possible D match to TRBD1 (6 bases). This CDR3 spans 15 amino acids. The germline V gene has CDR1 SNHLY and CDR2 FYNNEI. V dropped 4 bases and J dropped 1 base, with 11 bases sitting between them. The CDR3, as DNA: TGTGCCAGCAGTGTGGCGGGGGGCAGCAATCAGCCCCAGCATTTT. It yields the protein CASSVAGGSNQPQHF. The variable domain in full, completed from reference TRBV2 and TRBJ1-5, reads EPEVTQTPSHQVTQMGQEVILRCVPISNHLYFYWYRQILGQKVEFLVSFYNNEISEKSEIFDDQFSVERPDGSNFTLKIRSTKLEDSAMYFCASSVAGGSNQPQHFGDGTRLSIL.

The chain couples TRBV5-1 to TRBJ1-4, with D perhaps TRBD1 (6 bases). V was cut by 7 bases and J by 6 bases, with 16 bases left in between. The CDR3 spans 14 residues. The germline CDR1 and CDR2 sequences are SGHRS and YFSETQ. The CDR3 reads CASAQQGPYEKLFF. The CDR3 region has the DNA TGCGCCAGCGCACAACAGGGACCCTATGAAAAACTGTTTTTT.